These 11 T cell receptor beta chains originate from one sample sequenced in a study of blood T cell repertoires in COVID-19. The assay was immunoSEQ multiplex PCR, and TCRdb's table has in-frame clones only and misses some. The table has 9,500 to 11,000 clones, 88% seen once. The sequencing sample was made of peripheral blood. The receptors come from a human donor in a cohort sampled during active COVID-19.

The rearrangement uses TRBV5-4 and TRBJ1-1; D gene ambiguous. The V gene's germline CDR1 is SGHNT and CDR2 YYREEE (reference sequence). V lost 3 bases, J lost 7 bases, and 13 bases lay in between. This CDR3 is built from 13 residues. CDR3 DNA sequence: TGTGCCAGCAGCTCCGGTCCGAACGGTGAAGCTTTCTTT. Translated, it gives CASSSGPNGEAFF.

V usage is TRBV24-1 and J usage is TRBJ2-5; 9 positions agree with TRBD1. V gave up 7 bases and J gave up 5 bases; unmatched junction bases: 7. Germline V CDR1 and CDR2: KGHDR, SFDVKD. This CDR3 contains 14 residues. The CDR3: CATSPGTGIETQYF. CDR3 nucleotide sequence: TGTGCCACCAGCCCCGGGACAGGGATTGAGACCCAGTACTTC.

This rearrangement joins TRBV5-1 to TRBJ2-7, with 10 bases matching TRBD1. CDR3 size: 15 residues. Unmatched junction bases numbered 2, after V lost 0 bases and J lost 2 bases. The germline V gene encodes CDR1 SGHRS and CDR2 YFSETQ. CDR3 bases: TGCGCCAGCAGCTTGGCTGGGACAGGGGCCTACGAGCAGTACTTC. Amino acids: CASSLAGTGAYEQYF.

The rearrangement uses TRBV29-1 and TRBJ2-7, with D perhaps matching TRBD1 (6 bases). Germline lookup yields CDR1 SQVTM and CDR2 ANQGSEA. The CDR3 has 12 residues. Trimming stripped 1 base from V and 4 bases from J, with 8 bases between. CDR3 loop: CSVEGGGYEQYF. The CDR3, as DNA: TGCAGCGTTGAAGGAGGGGGATACGAGCAGTACTTC.

The chain has TRBV7-3 and TRBJ2-2, with TRBD2 matching over 9 bases. Trimming cost V 5 bases and J 0 bases; bases outside gene matches: 7. The CDR3 is 17 residues long. Germline V CDR1 and CDR2: SGHTA, FQGTGA. CDR3 region: CASSKTRLAANTGELFF. The CDR3 nucleotides read TGTGCCAGCAGCAAAACTAGACTAGCGGCGAACACCGGGGAGCTGTTTTTT.

The rearrangement uses TRBV7-2 and TRBJ1-6; D is uncertain. CDR3 length: 14 amino acids. CDR1 is SGHTA and CDR2 is FQGNSA in the germline V gene. V shed 4 bases and J shed 9 bases, with 13 bases lying between them. In DNA, the CDR3 is TGTGCCAGCAGCTCCAGTGAAAACCGTTCACCCCTCCACTTT. It is translated as CASSSSENRSPLHF.

The chain couples TRBV28 to TRBJ2-6; a possible D gene is TRBD1 (6 bases). This CDR3 contains 16 residues. The germline V and J ends were trimmed by 5 bases and 2 bases, with 13 bases remaining between them. The germline CDR1 and CDR2 sequences are MDHEN and SYDVKM. This CDR3 reads CASSPTSGAGANVLTF. The CDR3 DNA reads as TGTGCCAGCAGTCCCACCTCAGGGGCTGGGGCCAACGTCCTGACTTTC.

The rearrangement links TRBV7-3 to TRBJ1-3; tentative D call: TRBD1 (5 bases). CDR3 length: 14 amino acids. Trimming took off 5 bases at V and 2 bases at J, with 10 bases between the two ends. In germline, CDR1 is SGHTA, CDR2 FQGTGA. The CDR3 is CASSPGSPGNTIYF. As DNA, the CDR3 is TGTGCCAGCAGCCCAGGGTCCCCTGGAAACACCATATATTTT.

The rearrangement joins TRBV18 to TRBJ2-3; 8 positions match TRBD2. Germline trimming cut 2 bases from V and 0 bases from J; bases unmatched to any gene: 4. CDR1 KGHSH and CDR2 LQKENI come from the germline V gene. This CDR3 contains 16 residues. The CDR3 reads CASSPEASGSTDTQYF. In DNA, the CDR3 is TGTGCCAGCTCACCAGAGGCTAGCGGGAGCACAGATACGCAGTATTTT.

V gene TRBV6-5 combines with J gene TRBJ1-2; 8 bases agree with TRBD1. The CDR3 consists of 14 residues. The trim removed 3 bases at V and 3 bases at J, leaving 3 bases unmatched. Germline CDR1 is MNHEY and CDR2 is SVGAGI. In DNA form, the CDR3 reads TGTGCCAGCAGTTATCAGGGGGCAGACTATGGCTACACCTTC. Its translation is CASSYQGADYGYTF.

The rearrangement joins TRBV5-1 to TRBJ2-5, with TRBD2 matching over 7 bases. The V gene's germline CDR1 is SGHRS and CDR2 YFSETQ. V was clipped by 0 bases and J by 5 bases; unmatched bases: 7. The CDR3 runs to 15 residues. CDR3 bases: TGCGCCAGCAGCTTGGAGCGGGATGGGGGGGAGACCCAGTACTTC. Its protein is CASSLERDGGETQYF.